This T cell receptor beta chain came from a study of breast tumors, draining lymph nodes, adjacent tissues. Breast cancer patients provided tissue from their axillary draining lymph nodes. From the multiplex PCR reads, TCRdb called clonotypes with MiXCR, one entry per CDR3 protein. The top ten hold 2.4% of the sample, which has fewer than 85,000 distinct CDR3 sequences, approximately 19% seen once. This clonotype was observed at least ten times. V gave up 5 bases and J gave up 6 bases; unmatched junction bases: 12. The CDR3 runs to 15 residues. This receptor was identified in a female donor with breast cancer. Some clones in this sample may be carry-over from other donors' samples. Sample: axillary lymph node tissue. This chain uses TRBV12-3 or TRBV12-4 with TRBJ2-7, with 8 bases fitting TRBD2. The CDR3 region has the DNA TGTGCCAGCAGTCCCCGGGGGGGGCCCCCGGTCGAGCAGTACTTC. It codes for CASSPRGGPPVEQYF.